Below are 31 T cell receptor beta chains sequenced from a single sample in a study of blood T cell repertoires in COVID-19. Repertoires were generated with immunoSEQ multiplex PCR, while TCRdb's copy carries only in-frame clones and drops some. The data show 300,000 to 350,000 clones, more than 75% seen once. The sample consisted of PBMCs or T cells enriched from blood (not recorded which). The receptors originated from a woman in her twenties or thirties who had recovered from COVID-19.

This chain links TRBV18 with TRBJ1-2; D perhaps matches TRBD1 (5 bases). The V and J ends lost 3 bases and 5 bases respectively, with 7 bases between them. This CDR3 is built from 12 residues. The germline V gene has CDR1 KGHSH and CDR2 LQKENI. CDR3 amino acids: CASSPGTYGYTF. The CDR3 DNA is TGTGCCAGCTCACCGGGGACTTATGGCTACACCTTC.

This clone was recorded a few times. The CDR3 loop reads CASSQVSGTGELFF. CDR3 nucleotide sequence: TGCGCCAGCAGCCAAGTTTCGGGCACCGGGGAGCTGTTTTTT. The chain carries TRBV4-1 and TRBJ2-2; no reliable D call. Trimming stripped 1 base from V and 4 bases from J, with 7 bases between. The CDR3 has 14 residues. Germline V lookup: CDR1 MGHRA, CDR2 YSYEKL.

The chain joins TRBV7-9 to TRBJ2-3; D is uncertain. Per the germline V gene, CDR1 is SEHNR and CDR2 is FQNEAQ (reference sequence). The CDR3 length is 15 residues. With 0 bases removed from V and 2 bases from J, the gap between germline ends came to 9 bases. The CDR3 region has the DNA TGTGCCAGCAGCTTAGCGGTCCCAGACACAGATACGCAGTATTTT. Protein sequence: CASSLAVPDTDTQYF.

V gene TRBV10-3 combines with J gene TRBJ2-6, with D maybe TRBD2 (6 bases). Trimming removed 10 bases at V and 4 bases at J, with 11 bases between. This CDR3 spans 13 amino acids. The V gene's germline CDR1 is ENHRY and CDR2 SYGVKD. The DNA of the CDR3 is TGTGCCACCCGGGGGACGGGGGCCAACGTCCTGACTTTC. Translating gives CATRGTGANVLTF.

The chain employs TRBV13 and TRBJ2-2, with TRBD2 matching over 13 bases. The J segment lost 4 bases and the V segment lost 5 bases, leaving 13 bases of the junction unmatched. Germline V lookup: CDR1 PRHDT, CDR2 FYEKMQ (reference sequence). The CDR3 is 19 amino acids. CDR3 DNA sequence: TGTGCCAGCAGCGTACTACCGGGACTAGCGGGGTCACCCACCGGGGAGCTGTTTTTT. Encoded protein: CASSVLPGLAGSPTGELFF.

The chain's CDR3 is CASSLYQTSSPLHF. The CDR3 DNA reads TGTGCCAGCAGTTTATATCAAACGAGTTCACCCCTCCACTTT. The chain employs TRBV28 and TRBJ1-6; unclear D gene. CDR3 length: 14 residues. V lost 1 base, J lost 9 bases, and 10 bases lay in between. CDR1 is MDHEN, CDR2 SYDVKM, per germline.

J is TRBJ1-5 and V is TRBV2; D not certain. V lost 3 bases and J 5 bases, leaving 17 bases between the germline ends. Germline-derived CDR1 and CDR2 are SNHLY and FYNNEI. The length of the CDR3 is 16 residues. As DNA, the CDR3 is TGTGCCAGCAGTGAGGGTGGGAGGAGGGTCGATCAGCCCCAGCATTTT. Its translation: CASSEGGRRVDQPQHF.

J is TRBJ2-1 and V is TRBV2; D remains unclear. Per germline, CDR1 SNHLY and CDR2 FYNNEI. The CDR3 totals 14 residues. Trimming pared 5 bases from V and 2 bases from J, leaving 10 bases between. The CDR3 sequence: CASSQTWPYNEQFF. The CDR3 DNA reads TGTGCCAGCAGTCAAACGTGGCCCTACAATGAGCAGTTCTTC.

The rearrangement joins TRBV6-1 to TRBJ1-6; TRBD1 matches at 8 bases. The germline CDR1 and CDR2 sequences are MNHNS and SASEGT. Germline trimming cut 2 bases from V and 8 bases from J; bases unmatched to any gene: 5. The CDR3 runs 15 residues. CDR3 in DNA: TGTGCCAGCAGTGAAAGGACAGGGACGGATTCACCCCTCCACTTT. This sequence encodes CASSERTGTDSPLHF.

The CDR3 reads CASSEAQRTGLYGYTF. For the CDR3, the DNA is TGTGCCAGCAGTGAAGCGCAGAGGACAGGTCTCTATGGCTACACCTTC. V and J are TRBV2 and TRBJ1-2; TRBD1 aligns across 7 bases. J gave up 4 bases and V 0 bases, and 8 bases lay outside the gene matches. This CDR3 has 16 amino acids. Germline values: CDR1 SNHLY, CDR2 FYNNEI.

The chain employs TRBV6-4 and TRBJ2-5; 7 nucleotides match TRBD1. Germline values: CDR1 MRHNA, CDR2 SNTAGT. Losses at the gene ends were 5 bases for V and 5 bases for J; bases not matched to a gene: 5. The CDR3 covers 13 residues. The CDR3 DNA sequence: TGTGCCAGCAGTAGACAGGGTGGCGAGACCCAGTACTTC. Amino acid sequence: CASSRQGGETQYF.

Only a few counts were recorded for this clone. V is TRBV30 and J is TRBJ1-1; 9 bases are shared with TRBD1. Losses at the gene ends were 3 bases for V and 3 bases for J; bases not matched to a gene: 5. The CDR3 is made up of 14 amino acids. The germline V gene encodes CDR1 GTSNPN and CDR2 SVGIG (reference sequence). The CDR3 DNA reads TGTGCCTGGAGGTACAGGGGGCGATACACTGAAGCTTTCTTT. Protein sequence: CAWRYRGRYTEAFF.

The genes are TRBV5-5 and TRBJ2-7; D unclear. This CDR3 contains 14 residues. Germline lookup yields CDR1 SGHKS and CDR2 YYEKEE (reference sequence). Trimming shortened V by 0 bases and J by 0 bases, and 7 bases separated the two germline ends. The CDR3 region is CASSLVRNSYEQYF. DNA of the CDR3: TGTGCCAGCAGCTTGGTCAGGAACTCCTACGAGCAGTACTTC.

V usage is TRBV6-5 and J usage is TRBJ1-1; no clear D gene. The CDR3 contains 12 residues. The germline CDR1 and CDR2 sequences are MNHEY and SVGAGI. V was shortened by 7 bases and J by 0 bases, with 6 bases between the two germline ends. The CDR3 sequence is CASTAMNTEAFF. CDR3 sequence (DNA): TGTGCCAGCACTGCGATGAACACTGAAGCTTTCTTT.

The chain employs TRBV30 and TRBJ1-1; 7 bases match TRBD1. Trimming cost V 4 bases and J 3 bases; bases outside gene matches: 5. The CDR3 loop spans 13 amino acids. Germline V gives CDR1 GTSNPN, CDR2 SVGIG (reference sequence). CDR3: CAWTDRVDTEAFF. For the CDR3, the DNA is TGTGCCTGGACAGACAGGGTAGACACTGAAGCTTTCTTT.

J is TRBJ1-6 and V is TRBV28; no clear D gene. The V end lost 6 bases, the J end lost 4 bases, and 10 bases lay between the germline ends. Germline V gene sequence: CDR1 MDHEN, CDR2 SYDVKM. This CDR3 region has 14 residues. CDR3 bases: TGTGCCAGCAGCCCGGGAGCTTATAATTCACCCCTCCACTTT. Residues: CASSPGAYNSPLHF.

V is TRBV3-1 (or the pseudogene TRBV3-2) and J is TRBJ2-5; tentative D call: TRBD1 (6 bases). Trimming took off 2 bases at V and 7 bases at J, with 14 bases between the two ends. The CDR3 length is 14 residues. Per germline, CDR1 LGHDT and CDR2 YNNKEL (reference sequence). CDR3 bases: TGTGCCAGCAGCCAAAATCAGGAAGGGGGGACCCAGTACTTC. It is translated as CASSQNQEGGTQYF.

The chain combines TRBV27 with TRBJ1-6; 10 nucleotides match TRBD1. The V segment lost 6 bases and the J segment 8 bases; nucleotides outside the gene matches: 4. This CDR3 spans 14 amino acids. Looked up from germline, CDR1 is MNHEY and CDR2 is SMNVEV (reference sequence). The CDR3 DNA sequence: TGTGCCAGCAGACCCGGGACAGGGGATTCACCCCTCCACTTT. Translated: CASRPGTGDSPLHF.

V usage is TRBV28 and J usage is TRBJ1-2; 11 bases match TRBD1. Germline loops: CDR1 MDHEN, CDR2 SYDVKM. The V segment lost 3 bases and the J segment 4 bases; nucleotides outside the gene matches: 4. This CDR3 comprises 15 residues. The CDR3 here is CASSLGGTGGYGYTF. CDR3 nucleotide sequence: TGTGCCAGCAGTTTGGGAGGGACAGGGGGCTATGGCTACACCTTC.

This rearrangement joins TRBV4-1 to TRBJ2-2; D is uncertain. This CDR3 comprises 16 residues. From germline, CDR1 is MGHRA and CDR2 YSYEKL. Trimming shortened V by 1 base and J by 0 bases, and 9 bases separated the two germline ends. For the CDR3, the DNA is TGCGCCAGCAGCCAAGTCGGTGGTGCGAACACCGGGGAGCTGTTTTTT. It specifies CASSQVGGANTGELFF.

The genes are TRBV29-1 and TRBJ1-5, with D hard to call. CDR1 and CDR2 from the germline V gene are SQVTM and ANQGSEA. The CDR3 totals 14 residues. Deletions cut 2 bases from V and 0 bases from J, with 8 bases between. The CDR3 DNA reads as TGCAGCGTTGAATCACGGGTTAGCAATCAGCCCCAGCATTTT. The encoded protein is CSVESRVSNQPQHF. Complete variable domain (other parts from reference TRBV29-1 and TRBJ1-5): SAVISQKPSRDICQRGTSLTIQCQVDSQVTMMFWYRQQPGQSLTLIATANQGSEATYESGFVIDKFPISRPNLTFSTLTVSNMSPEDSSIYLCSVESRVSNQPQHFGDGTRLSIL.

The chain is built from TRBV5-1 and TRBJ1-1; the match to TRBD1 covers 7 bases. Germline loops: CDR1 SGHRS, CDR2 YFSETQ. The V and J ends lost 2 bases and 1 base, in that order; junction bases with no gene match: 8. CDR3 size: 16 residues. CDR3 residues: CASSFGQELSNTEAFF. The CDR3 bases are TGCGCCAGCAGCTTCGGACAGGAACTCTCGAACACTGAAGCTTTCTTT. Complete variable domain (other parts from reference TRBV5-1 and TRBJ1-1): KAGVTQTPRYLIKTRGQQVTLSCSPISGHRSVSWYQQTPGQGLQFLFEYFSETQRNKGNFPGRFSGRQFSNSRSEMNVSTLELGDSALYLCASSFGQELSNTEAFFGQGTRLTVV.

The chain links TRBV7-8 to TRBJ2-5; D is perhaps TRBD1 (5 bases). Germline V gives CDR1 SGHVS, CDR2 FQNEAQ. V shed 4 bases and J shed 5 bases, with 17 bases lying between them. The CDR3 has 15 residues. The CDR3 region is CASSSRQGPRETQYF. The CDR3 DNA reads TGTGCCAGCAGCTCGCGGCAGGGCCCGAGGGAGACCCAGTACTTC.

This chain joins TRBV29-1 and TRBJ1-2; 7 bases map to TRBD1. Trimming at V came to 1 base and at J to 8 bases, leaving 4 bases not matched to a gene. The CDR3 has 12 residues. Germline CDR1 is SQVTM and CDR2 is ANQGSEA. For the CDR3, the DNA is TGCAGCGTTGAAGCAGGGGGAGAAGGCTACACCTTC. It specifies CSVEAGGEGYTF.

The chain has TRBV30 and TRBJ2-4; D uncertain. CDR3 length: 13 residues. The germline V and J ends were trimmed by 1 base and 5 bases, with 9 bases remaining between them. Germline V gene lookup returns CDR1 GTSNPN and CDR2 SVGIG (reference sequence). The CDR3 sequence is CAWSASGENIQYF. As DNA, the CDR3 is TGTGCCTGGAGTGCCTCAGGTGAAAACATTCAGTACTTC.

The J gene is TRBJ1-1, the V gene TRBV10-3, with TRBD1 matching 9 bases. CDR3 length equals 13 residues. With 10 bases clipped from V and 0 bases from J, the junction kept 3 bases outside the gene matches. CDR1 is ENHRY, CDR2 SYGVKD, per germline. As DNA, the CDR3 is TGTGCCACCACAGGGGGCATGAACACTGAAGCTTTCTTT. This codes for CATTGGMNTEAFF.

This clone came up once. This sequence joins TRBV2 and TRBJ2-7; 10 bases agree with TRBD1. V trimming: 9 bases; J trimming: 6 bases; junction bases outside the gene matches: 11. The CDR3 loop spans 14 amino acids. CDR1 is SNHLY and CDR2 is FYNNEI in the germline V gene. CDR3 sequence reads: CASAPGQGFGEQYF. As DNA, the CDR3 is TGTGCCAGTGCCCCGGGACAGGGGTTTGGCGAGCAGTACTTC. The complete variable domain, with remaining parts taken from reference TRBV2 and TRBJ2-7, reads EPEVTQTPSHQVTQMGQEVILRCVPISNHLYFYWYRQILGQKVEFLVSFYNNEISEKSEIFDDQFSVERPDGSNFTLKIRSTKLEDSAMYFCASAPGQGFGEQYFGPGTRLTVT.

The chain couples TRBV28 to TRBJ1-6, with 8 bases identical to TRBD1. With 6 bases clipped from V and 8 bases from J, the junction kept 6 bases outside the gene matches. CDR1 and CDR2 (germline): MDHEN, SYDVKM. The CDR3 has 14 residues. The CDR3 DNA sequence: TGTGCCAGCAGCCCAAGGGACAGGCATTCACCCCTCCACTTT. It encodes CASSPRDRHSPLHF.

The chain employs TRBV3-1 (or the pseudogene TRBV3-2) and TRBJ1-3; the D gene is possibly TRBD1 (5 bases). The CDR3 is 15 amino acids. From germline, CDR1 is LGHDT and CDR2 YNNKEL (reference sequence). V was shortened by 3 bases and J by 3 bases, with 12 bases between the two germline ends. The CDR3: CASSHRVPGGNTIYF. In nucleotides, the CDR3 is TGTGCCAGCAGCCACAGGGTTCCGGGTGGAAACACCATATATTTT.

Only a few counts were recorded for this clone. The chain employs TRBV25-1 and TRBJ1-2, with D unresolved. Per germline, CDR1 MGHDK and CDR2 SYGVNS. The CDR3 has 16 residues. V was clipped by 0 bases and J by 4 bases, with 15 bases between them. CDR3 sequence (DNA): TGTGCCAGCAGTGAATATGACCTGGGAGCAGTCTATGGCTACACCTTC. Its protein product is CASSEYDLGAVYGYTF.

The chain couples TRBV6-2 or TRBV6-3 to TRBJ2-3, with 9 nucleotides matching TRBD2. Germline V lookup: CDR1 MNHEY, CDR2 SVGEGT. The CDR3 sequence is 18 residues long. The trim removed 0 bases at V and 1 base at J, leaving 8 bases unmatched. CDR3 region: CASSYSKGGGAGTDTQYF. The CDR3, as DNA: TGTGCCAGCAGTTACTCGAAAGGCGGGGGGGCGGGCACAGATACGCAGTATTTT.